The present TCR beta chain was sequenced within a study of blood T cell repertoires in COVID-19. Trimming took 2 bases from V and 5 from J, leaving 9 bases between them. The germline V gene encodes CDR1 MRHNA and CDR2 SNTAGT. The CDR3 is 14 amino acids. TCRdb's copy holds only in-frame clones and misses some; the assay was immunoSEQ multiplex PCR. The repertoire holds about 440,000 clones, with 80% to 95% as singletons. The gene calls are TRBV6-4 and TRBJ2-2; tentatively, D is TRBD2 (5 bases). The sequenced material came from PBMCs or T cells enriched from blood (not recorded which). The clonotype comes from a man between 18 and 29 years old who had recovered from COVID-19. The CDR3 region has the DNA TGTGCCAGCAGTGACGGGAGTGAAACCGGGGAGCTGTTTTTT. Protein sequence: CASSDGSETGELFF.